One sample yielded the 17 T cell receptor beta chains listed below, sequenced in a study of OX40 agonist ivuxolimab in advanced cancers. Method: immunoSEQ multiplex PCR; TCRdb's copy keeps in-frame clones and lacks some. In the table there are more than 60,000 clones, around 94% of which are singletons. Specimen: CD4+ or CD8+ T cells sorted from blood, collected in a trial of the OX40 agonist ivuxolimab. The source is an adult with an advanced solid tumor such as melanoma, head and neck, liver or kidney cancer.

The genes are TRBV7-6 and TRBJ2-3, with 14 bases that match TRBD2. Per germline, CDR1 SGHVS and CDR2 FNYEAQ. The junction had 6 bases not matched to a gene; V was cut back by 5 bases and J by 11 bases. This CDR3 is 14 amino acids long. This CDR3 is CASSDGLAGGMQYF. The CDR3, as DNA: TGTGCCAGCAGCGATGGACTAGCGGGGGGTATGCAGTATTTT.

V and J are TRBV6-5 and TRBJ2-7; 9 bases map to TRBD1. V lost 3 bases, J lost 4 bases, and 4 bases stayed unmatched. The germline V gene encodes CDR1 MNHEY and CDR2 SVGAGI. This CDR3 region has 14 residues. The CDR3 bases are TGTGCCAGCAGTTATGGGACAGGGAAATACGAGCAGTACTTC. Protein sequence: CASSYGTGKYEQYF.

The chain employs TRBV15 and TRBJ1-1; 7 bases are a match to TRBD1. V shed 1 base, J shed 11 bases, and the junction held 10 bases outside the gene matches. This CDR3 comprises 14 residues. The germline V gene has CDR1 LNHNV and CDR2 YYDKDF (reference sequence). CDR3 nucleotide sequence: TGTGCCACCAGCAGAGTTGGCGCAGACAGGGCGGCTTTCTTT. It translates to CATSRVGADRAAFF.

The sample holds one count of this clone. J is TRBJ2-2 and V is TRBV6-6; maybe TRBD1 (6 bases). CDR3 length: 15 residues. Trimming removed 6 bases at V and 4 bases at J, with 15 bases between. CDR1 MNHNY and CDR2 SVGAGI come from the germline V gene (reference sequence). The CDR3 region has the DNA TGTGCCAGCAGACACCGGACAGAGGCCACCGGGGAGCTGTTTTTT. Translated: CASRHRTEATGELFF.

The chain is built from TRBV5-1 and TRBJ2-1; D possibly uses TRBD1 or TRBD2 (5 bases each). The ends were cut back, 4 bases at V and 8 bases at J, with 10 bases in the middle. The V gene's germline CDR1 is SGHRS and CDR2 YFSETQ. The CDR3 has 12 amino acids. The CDR3, as DNA: TGCGCCAGCAGCGGGACCTGGGATGAGCAGTTCTTC. Translation gives CASSGTWDEQFF. The full variable domain, rest sourced from reference TRBV5-1 and TRBJ2-1, is KAGVTQTPRYLIKTRGQQVTLSCSPISGHRSVSWYQQTPGQGLQFLFEYFSETQRNKGNFPGRFSGRQFSNSRSEMNVSTLELGDSALYLCASSGTWDEQFFGPGTRLTVL.

This chain links TRBV9 with TRBJ1-5; the D is unclear. CDR1 and CDR2 (germline): SGDLS, YYNGEE. The CDR3 totals 15 residues. Trimming removed 0 bases at V and 3 bases at J, with 10 bases between. CDR3 protein: CASSVVGGYNQPQHF. The CDR3, as DNA: TGTGCCAGCAGCGTAGTGGGCGGCTACAATCAGCCCCAGCATTTT.

This clone was seen once. J is TRBJ2-3 and V is TRBV29-1, with TRBD1 identical over 7 bases. The CDR3 runs 16 residues. Trimming took 0 bases from V and 1 from J; bases not matched to a gene: 7. The germline V gene has CDR1 SQVTM and CDR2 ANQGSEA. The DNA for the CDR3 is TGCAGCGTTGAAGATCGAGACAGGGCCGGCACAGATACGCAGTATTTT. It encodes CSVEDRDRAGTDTQYF.

The rearrangement links TRBV13 to TRBJ2-5, with TRBD2 matching over 13 bases. V shed 4 bases, J shed 2 bases, and the junction held 1 base outside the gene matches. The germline V gene encodes CDR1 PRHDT and CDR2 FYEKMQ (reference sequence). The CDR3 extends over 15 amino acids. CDR3 bases: TGTGCCAGCAGCTCACTAGCGGGGGGGCAAGAGACCCAGTACTTC. This encodes CASSSLAGGQETQYF.

The chain recombines TRBV7-2 with TRBJ2-2; no reliable D call. CDR1 is SGHTA and CDR2 is FQGNSA in the germline V gene. This CDR3 is 11 amino acids long. CDR3 sequence reads: CGVPATGELFF. The CDR3 coding sequence is TGTGGAGTCCCCGCCACCGGGGAGCTGTTTTTT.

This clone was detected once. The V call is TRBV6-1, the J call TRBJ1-6, with TRBD1 as a possible D gene (5 bases). Trimming took off 2 bases at V and 10 bases at J, with 18 bases between the two ends. The CDR3 sequence is 16 residues long. Germline V gene lookup returns CDR1 MNHNS and CDR2 SASEGT. CDR3 sequence reads: CASSEIIGGLGSPLHF. Written as DNA, the CDR3 is TGTGCCAGCAGTGAAATTATCGGGGGACTGGGGTCACCCCTCCACTTT.

The chain recombines TRBV4-2 with TRBJ2-7, with TRBD1 as a possible D gene (6 bases). Trimming took off 1 base at V and 2 bases at J, with 6 bases between the two ends. The CDR3 is made up of 13 amino acids. Germline V CDR1 and CDR2: LGHNA, YNFKEQ. CDR3 DNA sequence: TGTGCCAGCAGCCAAGGGGGGCCCTACGAGCAGTACTTC. Translating gives CASSQGGPYEQYF.

J is TRBJ2-2 and V is TRBV6-5; D not certain. Germline V gene data show CDR1 as MNHEY and CDR2 as SVGAGI. The CDR3 extends over 15 amino acids. The V end was cut by 5 bases, the J end by 1 base, with 11 bases between. The CDR3: CASSGKALNTGELFF. CDR3 DNA: TGTGCCAGCAGTGGGAAGGCCCTGAACACCGGGGAGCTGTTTTTT.

In DNA, the CDR3 is TGTGCCAGCAGCGTAGTATCACAGGGGGACGGGGAGCTGTTTTTT. Its protein is CASSVVSQGDGELFF. The chain has TRBV9 and TRBJ2-2; the match to TRBD1 covers 8 bases. V dropped 0 bases and J dropped 7; count of bases not matched to a gene: 5. Germline V gene data show CDR1 as SGDLS and CDR2 as YYNGEE. The CDR3 has 15 amino acids. Drawing the rest from reference TRBV9 and TRBJ2-2, the complete variable domain is DSGVTQTPKHLITATGQRVTLRCSPRSGDLSVYWYQQSLDQGLQFLIQYYNGEERAKGNILERFSAQQFPDLHSELNLSSLELGDSALYFCASSVVSQGDGELFFGEGSRLTVL.

The chain employs TRBV27 and TRBJ2-7, with 12 bases lining up with TRBD2. Germline lookup yields CDR1 MNHEY and CDR2 SMNVEV (reference sequence). The CDR3 extends over 15 amino acids. The V gene end was trimmed by 0 bases and the J gene end by 9 bases; junction bases not matched to a gene: 6. The CDR3 spells CASSLSPSGGAGQYF. The CDR3 DNA reads TGTGCCAGCAGTTTATCCCCTAGCGGGGGGGCCGGGCAGTACTTC.

This clone was seen only once. CDR3 bases: TGTGCCAGCAGTTACTCGTCGCTGGGCACAGATACGCAGTATTTT. Translated: CASSYSSLGTDTQYF. V and J are TRBV6-5 and TRBJ2-3; D call uncertain. Trimming removed 0 bases from V and 1 base from J, with 8 bases in between. Per germline, CDR1 MNHEY and CDR2 SVGAGI. The CDR3 has 15 amino acids.

This chain joins TRBV11-2 and TRBJ1-3; the D is unclear. The V gene lost 1 base and the J gene lost 1 base, with 5 bases spanning the gap. The CDR3 spans 14 residues. Germline CDR1 is SGHAT and CDR2 is FQNNGV. The CDR3 spells CASSLGRSGNTIYF. Here the CDR3 DNA reads TGTGCCAGCAGCTTAGGTAGATCTGGAAACACCATATATTTT.

V usage is TRBV5-4 and J usage is TRBJ1-2, with a tentative D call TRBD1 (5 bases). Germline loops: CDR1 SGHNT, CDR2 YYREEE (reference sequence). The CDR3 has 15 amino acids. V lost 2 bases and J lost 8, with 19 bases in between. CDR3 loop: CASSLPGGRVGGYTF. The CDR3 DNA reads as TGTGCCAGCAGCTTACCCGGGGGAAGGGTGGGAGGCTACACCTTC.